Listed here are 12 T cell receptor beta chains from one sample, sequenced in a study of cytomegalovirus exposure and HLA in healthy donors. Amplification used 60 Vbeta primers and 13 Jbeta primers. Here immunoSEQ multiplex PCR was the method, and the copy in TCRdb shows in-frame clones only, minus some. The repertoire holds 150,000 to 200,000 clones, with 70% to 90% as singletons. Sequencing used PBMCs. Source of these receptors: a woman aged 50 to 60 in good health and CMV-seronegative.

This chain connects TRBV2 to TRBJ2-1; a weak D match, TRBD2 (5 bases). Between the trimmed V and J ends, which lost 7 bases and 3 bases, there was a span of 19 bases. This CDR3 is 16 amino acids long. CDR1 is SNHLY, CDR2 FYNNEI, per germline. In nucleotides, the CDR3 is TGTGCCAGCACTTCCGAGGGCAGATCCTTCTACAATGAGCAGTTCTTC. Protein product: CASTSEGRSFYNEQFF. The full variable domain, completed using reference TRBV2 and TRBJ2-1, is EPEVTQTPSHQVTQMGQEVILRCVPISNHLYFYWYRQILGQKVEFLVSFYNNEISEKSEIFDDQFSVERPDGSNFTLKIRSTKLEDSAMYFCASTSEGRSFYNEQFFGPGTRLTVL.

The rearrangement joins TRBV7-8 to TRBJ2-3; TRBD2 matches at 10 bases. Germline V gene sequence: CDR1 SGHVS, CDR2 FQNEAQ. V lost 5 bases to trimming and J lost 6 bases; unmatched junction nucleotides: 11. The CDR3 sequence is 16 residues long. The CDR3 region is CASSTWLEREGDTQYF. As DNA, the CDR3 is TGTGCCAGCAGCACATGGCTCGAGCGGGAGGGGGATACGCAGTATTTT.

This clone was observed a single time. The chain employs TRBV5-1 and TRBJ2-2, with D tentatively TRBD2 (5 bases). The germline V gene has CDR1 SGHRS and CDR2 YFSETQ. V shed 0 bases and J shed 6 bases, with 6 bases lying between them. CDR3 length equals 13 residues. DNA for the CDR3: TGCGCCAGCAGCTTGGACGGGGCCGGGGAGCTGTTTTTT. This gives the protein CASSLDGAGELFF.

A remark on this clone: An end of the junction differs from the germline gene, which may be a read error. V gene TRBV11-2 combines with J gene TRBJ2-5, with 9 bases matching TRBD1. The germline gives CDR1 SGHAT, CDR2 FQNNGV. The CDR3 is 14 amino acids. The CDR3 nucleotides read TGTGCCAGCAGCTGGGACAGGGTCCAAGGGACCCAGTACTTC. This translates into CASSWDRVQGTQYF.

The gene calls are TRBV28 and TRBJ1-5; D gene uncertain. The CDR3 length is 16 residues. Trimming took off 3 bases at V and 0 bases at J, with 12 bases between the two ends. Germline V lookup: CDR1 MDHEN, CDR2 SYDVKM. The CDR3: CASSFIADYSNQPQHF. For the CDR3, the DNA is TGTGCCAGCAGTTTCATTGCGGATTATAGCAATCAGCCCCAGCATTTT.

This chain uses TRBV5-1 with TRBJ2-5; TRBD2 aligns across 8 bases. CDR3 length: 16 residues. Germline CDR1 reads SGHRS; CDR2 reads YFSETQ. Trimming took 4 bases from V and 2 from J; bases not matched to a gene: 10. CDR3 nucleotide sequence: TGCGCCAGCAGCCCGGGAGGTAGCGGGATGCAAGAGACCCAGTACTTC. This sequence encodes CASSPGGSGMQETQYF.

V is TRBV18 and J is TRBJ2-5; D not resolved. Germline CDR1 reads KGHSH; CDR2 reads LQKENI. V was cut by 1 base and J by 2 bases, with 11 bases left in between. The length of the CDR3 is 15 residues. The CDR3 here is CASSPLDTAQETQYF. The DNA for the CDR3 is TGTGCCAGCTCACCACTAGACACGGCTCAAGAGACCCAGTACTTC.

This chain links TRBV5-6 with TRBJ2-7; TRBD1 aligns across 7 bases. CDR1 is SGHDT, CDR2 YYEEEE, per germline. Trimming at V came to 4 bases and at J to 6 bases, leaving 7 bases not matched to a gene. The CDR3 length is 13 residues. The CDR3 here is CASSMTGLGEQYF. The CDR3 DNA reads TGTGCCAGCAGCATGACAGGGTTGGGCGAGCAGTACTTC.

The chain links TRBV27 to TRBJ2-7; the match to TRBD1 covers 7 bases. The CDR3 runs 14 residues. After removal of 5 bases from V and 6 bases from J, the junction contained 10 bases not matched to a gene. Germline CDR1 MNHEY, CDR2 SMNVEV (reference sequence). For the CDR3, the DNA is TGTGCCAGCAGTCCTAACCGACAGGGACGCGAGCAGTACTTC. Protein sequence: CASSPNRQGREQYF.

The chain is built from TRBV10-3 and TRBJ2-1; unclear D gene. Trimming removed 11 bases at V and 0 bases at J, with 8 bases between. Germline V lookup: CDR1 ENHRY, CDR2 SYGVKD. CDR3 length equals 12 residues. DNA for the CDR3: TGTGCCGTGGGCAGCTCCTACAATGAGCAGTTCTTC. Residues: CAVGSSYNEQFF.

This clone was recorded a few times. V gene TRBV29-1 combines with J gene TRBJ1-2, with D perhaps TRBD1 (5 bases). Germline V gene lookup returns CDR1 SQVTM and CDR2 ANQGSEA. This CDR3 region has 12 residues. The ends were cut back, 6 bases at V and 8 bases at J, with 16 bases in the middle. The CDR3 loop reads CSVTQVPQGYTF. DNA for the CDR3: TGCAGCGTCACACAGGTCCCCCAAGGCTACACCTTC.

V usage is TRBV6-1 and J usage is TRBJ2-1; 9 bases are shared with TRBD2. The ends lost 6 bases at V and 6 bases at J; junction bases unmatched: 3. This CDR3 is built from 13 residues. Germline V gene sequence: CDR1 MNHNS, CDR2 SASEGT. The CDR3 here is CASRGLASNEQFF. The CDR3 DNA reads as TGTGCCAGCAGGGGACTAGCTTCCAATGAGCAGTTCTTC.